The 14 T cell receptor beta chains below all came from one sample that was sequenced in a study of cytomegalovirus exposure and HLA in healthy donors. The PCR had 60 Vbeta and 13 Jbeta primers. TCRdb keeps only in-frame clones here, not all; method: immunoSEQ multiplex PCR. The sample records about 150,000 clones, around 78% being singletons. Material: PBMCs. These receptor sequences come from a man aged 40-55 years in good health and CMV-seronegative.

The chain couples TRBV6-6 to TRBJ1-2; TRBD1 matches 12 bases. Germline V gene data show CDR1 as MNHNY and CDR2 as SVGAGI (reference sequence). The V and J ends lost 7 bases and 8 bases, in that order; junction bases with no gene match: 11. CDR3 length: 15 amino acids. This chain's CDR3 is CASILPGQGAGGYTF. The CDR3 region has the DNA TGTGCCAGCATTTTACCGGGACAGGGGGCAGGAGGCTACACCTTC.

This rearrangement joins TRBV5-1 to TRBJ1-3, with a weak D call TRBD1 (5 bases). Trimming stripped 4 bases from V and 4 bases from J, with 15 bases between. The CDR3 sequence is 15 residues long. Germline CDR1 SGHRS, CDR2 YFSETQ. Here the CDR3 DNA reads TGCGCCAGCAGCGTCGACAGCGGGCCGGGAAACACCATATATTTT. The encoded protein is CASSVDSGPGNTIYF.

In this sample, this clone turned up a few times. The chain is built from TRBV7-9 and TRBJ2-1, with 13 bases that match TRBD2. The junction had 8 bases not matched to a gene; V was cut back by 5 bases and J by 4 bases. This CDR3 comprises 17 residues. From germline, CDR1 is SEHNR and CDR2 FQNEAQ (reference sequence). DNA for the CDR3: TGTGCCAGCAGCCTGACTAGCGGGAGGTGGACTTACAATGAGCAGTTCTTC. Translated, it gives CASSLTSGRWTYNEQFF.

The chain combines TRBV19 with TRBJ1-1, with D perhaps TRBD1 (6 bases). The CDR3 spans 15 residues. The germline V gene encodes CDR1 LNHDA and CDR2 SQIVND (reference sequence). Trimming pared 4 bases from V and 7 bases from J, leaving 19 bases between. The chain's CDR3 is CASSNRDTGGGEAFF. The CDR3 DNA reads TGTGCCAGTAGTAACCGGGACACCGGCGGGGGTGAAGCTTTCTTT.

J is TRBJ2-3 and V is TRBV7-3, with a weak D call TRBD2 (6 bases). This CDR3 comprises 17 residues. Germline CDR1 is SGHTA and CDR2 is FQGTGA. V lost 5 bases to trimming and J lost 2 bases, with 20 bases between them. CDR3 sequence reads: CASSLLGGGTITDTQYF. The CDR3 DNA follows: TGTGCCAGCAGCCTGCTCGGGGGAGGAACAATCACAGATACGCAGTATTTT. Drawing the rest from reference TRBV7-3 and TRBJ2-3, the complete variable domain is GAGVSQTPSNKVTEKGKYVELRCDPISGHTALYWYRQSLGQGPEFLIYFQGTGAADDSGLPNDRFFAVRPEGSVSTLKIQRTERGDSAVYLCASSLLGGGTITDTQYFGPGTRLTVL.

The chain recombines TRBV29-1 with TRBJ2-7; D might be TRBD1 (6 bases). Germline lookup yields CDR1 SQVTM and CDR2 ANQGSEA. This CDR3 is built from 11 residues. The V and J ends lost 2 bases and 6 bases respectively, with 8 bases between them. The CDR3 nucleotides are TGCAGCGTTGAAAGGGGGATCGAGCAGTACTTC. The encoded protein is CSVERGIEQYF.

V and J are TRBV6-5 and TRBJ2-7, with a tentative D call TRBD1 (6 bases). The CDR3 is made up of 14 amino acids. Germline lookup yields CDR1 MNHEY and CDR2 SVGAGI. V was trimmed by 6 bases and J by 0 bases, leaving 12 bases between them. The CDR3 is CASREPTGSYEQYF. CDR3 DNA: TGTGCCAGCAGGGAACCGACAGGCTCCTACGAGCAGTACTTC.

The chain recombines TRBV28 with TRBJ2-1; TRBD2 matches at 9 bases. After removal of 2 bases from V and 5 bases from J, the junction contained 1 base not matched to a gene. Germline CDR1 and CDR2: MDHEN and SYDVKM. The CDR3 extends over 14 amino acids. The CDR3 DNA is TGTGCCAGCAGTTTACTAGCGGGACACAATGAGCAGTTCTTC. The encoded protein is CASSLLAGHNEQFF.

This clone was picked up many times. V is TRBV11-2 and J is TRBJ1-1; D perhaps matches TRBD1 (6 bases). This CDR3 comprises 14 residues. Germline CDR1 reads SGHAT; CDR2 reads FQNNGV. V shed 3 bases and J shed 0 bases, with 8 bases lying between them. The CDR3 sequence: CASSFAGVNTEAFF. CDR3 nucleotide sequence: TGTGCCAGCAGCTTTGCAGGGGTGAACACTGAAGCTTTCTTT.

This clone was counted a single time. The gene calls are TRBV9 and TRBJ2-1; 9 bases line up with TRBD2. CDR1 SGDLS and CDR2 YYNGEE come from the germline V gene. Losses at the gene ends were 3 bases for V and 0 bases for J; bases not matched to a gene: 4. The CDR3 extends over 16 amino acids. CDR3 in DNA: TGTGCCAGCAGCGCCCTAGCGGGGAGCTCCTACAATGAGCAGTTCTTC. It codes for CASSALAGSSYNEQFF.

The CDR3 protein is CASRRWGQPEAFF. The CDR3, as DNA: TGTGCCAGCAGGAGATGGGGACAGCCTGAAGCTTTCTTT. The chain is built from TRBV2 and TRBJ1-1; 7 bases fit TRBD1. V was pared by 6 bases and J by 6 bases, with 7 bases of the junction left unmatched. Germline-derived CDR1 and CDR2 are SNHLY and FYNNEI. There are 13 residues in the CDR3.

The chain links TRBV7-9 to TRBJ1-4, with 7 bases that match TRBD1. The CDR3 contains 16 residues. CDR1 is SEHNR and CDR2 is FQNEAQ in the germline V gene (reference sequence). V lost 3 bases to trimming and J lost 4 bases; unmatched junction nucleotides: 8. CDR3 in DNA: TGTGCCAGCAGCTTCATGGGGGACAGTCGTAATGAAAAACTGTTTTTT. As protein: CASSFMGDSRNEKLFF. Full variable domain (outside the CDR3, taken from reference TRBV7-9 and TRBJ1-4): DTGVSQNPRHKITKRGQNVTFRCDPISEHNRLYWYRQTLGQGPEFLTYFQNEAQLEKSRLLSDRFSAERPKGSFSTLEIQRTEQGDSAMYLCASSFMGDSRNEKLFFGSGTQLSVL.

This chain joins TRBV18 and TRBJ2-7, with D possibly matching TRBD2 (5 bases). CDR1 and CDR2 from the germline V gene are KGHSH and LQKENI. Trimming took 4 bases from V and 0 from J, leaving 10 bases between them. The CDR3 spans 14 residues. CDR3 protein: CASSRGASSYEQYV. CDR3 DNA sequence: TGTGCCAGCTCACGGGGAGCGAGCTCCTACGAGCAGTACGTC.

The chain is built from TRBV23-1 and TRBJ1-4, with 7 bases identical to TRBD1. TRBV23-1 is an ORF; its function is uncertain. The CDR3 runs to 15 residues. The V segment lost 4 bases and the J segment 8 bases; nucleotides outside the gene matches: 10. CDR3 sequence: CASSLLRDSEEKLFF. Here the CDR3 DNA reads TGCGCCAGCAGTCTTCTCCGGGACAGCGAGGAAAAACTGTTTTTT.